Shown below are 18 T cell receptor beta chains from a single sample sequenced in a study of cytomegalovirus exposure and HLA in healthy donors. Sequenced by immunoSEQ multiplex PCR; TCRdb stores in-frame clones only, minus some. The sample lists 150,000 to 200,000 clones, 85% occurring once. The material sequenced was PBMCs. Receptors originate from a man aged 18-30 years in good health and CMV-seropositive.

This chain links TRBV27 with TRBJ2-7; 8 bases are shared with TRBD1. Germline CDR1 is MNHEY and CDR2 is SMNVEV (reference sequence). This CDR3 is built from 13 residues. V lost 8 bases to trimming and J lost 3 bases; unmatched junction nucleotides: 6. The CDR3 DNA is TGTGCCAGCCGGCGGACAGGGTACTACGAGCAGTACTTC. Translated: CASRRTGYYEQYF.

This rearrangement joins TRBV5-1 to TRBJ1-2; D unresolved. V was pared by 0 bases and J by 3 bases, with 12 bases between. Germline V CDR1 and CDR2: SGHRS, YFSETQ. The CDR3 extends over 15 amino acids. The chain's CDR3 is CASSLGGLRDYGYTF. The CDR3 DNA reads TGCGCCAGCAGCTTGGGGGGTCTGAGGGACTATGGCTACACCTTC.

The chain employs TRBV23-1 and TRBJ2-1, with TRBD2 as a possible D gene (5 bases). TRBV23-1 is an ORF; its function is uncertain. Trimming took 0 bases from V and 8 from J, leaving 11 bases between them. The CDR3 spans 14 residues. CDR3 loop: CASSQSKVGDEQFF. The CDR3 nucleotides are TGCGCCAGCAGTCAATCGAAAGTGGGAGATGAGCAGTTCTTC.

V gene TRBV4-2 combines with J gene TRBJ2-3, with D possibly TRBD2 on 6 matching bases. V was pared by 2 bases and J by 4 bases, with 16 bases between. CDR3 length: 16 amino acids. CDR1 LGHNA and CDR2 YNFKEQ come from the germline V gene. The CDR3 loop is CASSQHVGGEADTQYF. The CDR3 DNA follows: TGTGCCAGCAGCCAACACGTGGGAGGAGAGGCAGATACGCAGTATTTT.

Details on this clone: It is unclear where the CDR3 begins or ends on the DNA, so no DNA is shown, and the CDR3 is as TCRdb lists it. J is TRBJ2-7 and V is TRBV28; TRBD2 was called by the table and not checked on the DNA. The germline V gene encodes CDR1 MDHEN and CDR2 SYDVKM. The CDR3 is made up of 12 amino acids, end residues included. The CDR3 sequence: CASSSSGGRQYF.

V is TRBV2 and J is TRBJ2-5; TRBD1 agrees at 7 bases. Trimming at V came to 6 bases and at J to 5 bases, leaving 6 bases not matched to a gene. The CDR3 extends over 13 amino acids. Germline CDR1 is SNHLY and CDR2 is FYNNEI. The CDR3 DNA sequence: TGTGCCAGCAGAAGGACAGGCGACGAGACCCAGTACTTC. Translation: CASRRTGDETQYF.

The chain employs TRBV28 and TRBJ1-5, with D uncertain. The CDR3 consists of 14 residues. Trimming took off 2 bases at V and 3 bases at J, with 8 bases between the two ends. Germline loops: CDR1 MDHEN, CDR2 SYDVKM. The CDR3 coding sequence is TGTGCCAGCAGTTTAGAGACACTCAATCAGCCCCAGCATTTT. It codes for CASSLETLNQPQHF.

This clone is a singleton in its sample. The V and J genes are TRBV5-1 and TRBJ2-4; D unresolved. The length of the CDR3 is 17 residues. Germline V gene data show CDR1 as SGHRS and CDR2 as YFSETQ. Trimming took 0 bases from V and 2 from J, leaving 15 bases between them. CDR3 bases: TGCGCCAGCAGCTTGGCTGCCCTAATTGTTCCCAAAAACATTCAGTACTTC. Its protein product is CASSLAALIVPKNIQYF.

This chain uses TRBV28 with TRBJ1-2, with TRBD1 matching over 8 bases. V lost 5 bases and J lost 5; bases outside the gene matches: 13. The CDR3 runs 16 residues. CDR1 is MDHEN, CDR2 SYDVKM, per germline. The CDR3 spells CASSLEGGTGSYGYTF. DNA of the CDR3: TGTGCCAGCAGTCTGGAGGGAGGGACAGGAAGTTATGGCTACACCTTC.

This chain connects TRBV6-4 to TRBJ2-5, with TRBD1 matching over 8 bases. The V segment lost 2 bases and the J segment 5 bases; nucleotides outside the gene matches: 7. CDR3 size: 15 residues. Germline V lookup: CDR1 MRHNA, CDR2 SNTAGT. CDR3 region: CASSDGPRGQETQYF. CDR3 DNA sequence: TGTGCCAGCAGTGACGGACCCAGGGGGCAGGAGACCCAGTACTTC.

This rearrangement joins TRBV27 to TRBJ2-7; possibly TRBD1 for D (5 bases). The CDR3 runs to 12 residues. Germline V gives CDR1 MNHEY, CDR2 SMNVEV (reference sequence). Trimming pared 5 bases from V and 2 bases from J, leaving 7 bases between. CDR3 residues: CASSGAAYEQYF. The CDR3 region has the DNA TGTGCCAGCAGTGGGGCCGCCTACGAGCAGTACTTC.

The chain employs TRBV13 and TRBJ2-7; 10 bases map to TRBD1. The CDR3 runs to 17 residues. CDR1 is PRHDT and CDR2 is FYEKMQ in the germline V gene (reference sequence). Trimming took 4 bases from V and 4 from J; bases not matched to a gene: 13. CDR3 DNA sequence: TGTGCCAGCAGCTCCTCTTATACCCCGGGACAGGGGTACGAGCAGTACTTC. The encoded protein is CASSSSYTPGQGYEQYF.

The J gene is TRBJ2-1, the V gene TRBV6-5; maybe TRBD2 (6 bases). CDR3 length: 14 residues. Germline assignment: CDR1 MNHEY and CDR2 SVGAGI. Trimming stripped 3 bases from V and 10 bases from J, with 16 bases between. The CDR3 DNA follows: TGTGCCAGCAGTTATTTGCGGGGAGGCGGGGAGCAGTTCTTC. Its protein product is CASSYLRGGGEQFF.

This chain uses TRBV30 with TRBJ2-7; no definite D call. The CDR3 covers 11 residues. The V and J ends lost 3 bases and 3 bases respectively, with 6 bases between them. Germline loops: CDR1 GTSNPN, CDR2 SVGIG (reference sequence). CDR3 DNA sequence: TGTGCCTGGAGGGAGAGCTACGAGCAGTACTTC. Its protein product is CAWRESYEQYF.

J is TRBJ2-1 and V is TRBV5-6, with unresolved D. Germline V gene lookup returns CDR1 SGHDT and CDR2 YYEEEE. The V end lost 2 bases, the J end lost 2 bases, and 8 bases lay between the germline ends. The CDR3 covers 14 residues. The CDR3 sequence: CASSFTETYNEQFF. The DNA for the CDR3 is TGTGCCAGCAGCTTTACAGAAACCTACAATGAGCAGTTCTTC.

The CDR3: CASSNRDSETQYF. CDR3 sequence (DNA): TGTGCCAGCAGTAACAGGGATAGTGAGACCCAGTACTTC. This rearrangement joins TRBV6-1 to TRBJ2-5; a weak D match, TRBD1 (6 bases). CDR1 and CDR2 from the germline V gene are MNHNS and SASEGT. V dropped 5 bases and J dropped 5 bases, with 12 bases sitting between them. This CDR3 is built from 13 residues.

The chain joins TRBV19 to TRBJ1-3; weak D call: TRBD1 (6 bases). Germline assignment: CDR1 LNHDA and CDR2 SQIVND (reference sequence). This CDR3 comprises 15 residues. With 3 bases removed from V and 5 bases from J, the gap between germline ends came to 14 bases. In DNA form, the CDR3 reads TGTGCCAGTAGTATCGGGCAGGGGCACCGAAACACCATATATTTT. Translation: CASSIGQGHRNTIYF.

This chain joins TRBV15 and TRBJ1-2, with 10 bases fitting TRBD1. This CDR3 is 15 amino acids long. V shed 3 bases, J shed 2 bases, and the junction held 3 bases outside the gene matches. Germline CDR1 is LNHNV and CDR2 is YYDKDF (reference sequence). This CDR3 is CATSRGQGKNYGYTF. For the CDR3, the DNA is TGTGCCACCAGCAGGGGACAGGGGAAGAACTATGGCTACACCTTC.